This TCR beta chain came from a study of identical twins. This CDR3 is 15 amino acids long. Germline values: CDR1 KGHDR, CDR2 SFDVKD. Trimming pared 1 base from V and 1 base from J, leaving 10 bases between. This clonotype was detected a few times. TCRdb re-called the 5' RACE reads with MiXCR, one entry per CDR3 protein. The sample shows some 210,000 distinct CDR3 sequences, about 16% of them seen only once. The same data also went into a second study, on T cells expressing NK-cell markers. From that paper: One observes that, in a few donors, these clonotypes were also the leading ones within the CD3+CD56-NKG2C+ fraction.

The source of this sequence is a woman aged 18-29 years in good health. Material for sequencing was CD8+ T cells sorted from blood. V gene TRBV24-1 combines with J gene TRBJ2-7; the D is unclear. In DNA, the CDR3 is TGTGCCACCAGTGATTTAACATCTCGATCCTACGAGCAGTACTTC. This encodes CATSDLTSRSYEQYF.